This T cell receptor (beta chain) stems from a study of OX40 agonist ivuxolimab in advanced cancers. Study-level findings and limits: The authors also found low normalized T-cell clonal expansion in some nonresponders. With doses of 0.1 to 3.0 mg/kg, CD4+ and CD8+ blood T cells had undergone clonal expansion by week 6.

Patients were ineligible given autoimmune disease history or systemic immunosuppression. Points on this clone: No antigen is known for it.

TCRdb's table, derived via immunoSEQ multiplex PCR, lists solely in-frame clones and lacks some. The sample lists some 85,000 clones; more than 80% were seen once. Germline CDR1 reads LGHNA; CDR2 reads YNFKEQ. Losses at the gene ends were 3 bases for V and 4 bases for J; bases not matched to a gene: 1. The CDR3 loop spans 14 amino acids. The clonotype originates from an adult with an advanced solid tumor such as melanoma, head and neck, liver or kidney cancer. The sequencing here drew on CD4+ or CD8+ T cells sorted from blood, taken in a trial of the OX40 agonist ivuxolimab. The chain recombines TRBV4-2 with TRBJ1-4, with TRBD1 matching 8 bases. CDR3 loop: CASSHGQGNEKLFF. The CDR3 DNA follows: TGTGCCAGCAGCCACGGACAGGGTAATGAAAAACTGTTTTTT.